Listed below are T cell receptor beta chains from one sample, sequenced in a study of glioma-infiltrating T cells. TCRdb independently ran MiXCR on the multiplex PCR reads; one entry per CDR3 protein. This sample yields fewer than 500,000 distinct CDR3 sequences, of which about two fifths are seen a single time; around 12% belongs to the top ten. Sample: glioma tissue, nonneoplastic brain tissue, or PBMCs (not recorded which). These receptors came from a human donor with low-grade glioma or glioblastoma, undergoing nonglioma brain surgery, or in good health (not recorded which). Each CDR3 is given with its conserved first and last residue. Only some rows state a clone size, as once, few, many or a class for expanded clones.

>TRBV28|many|TRBJ1-5
CASSLSVRGLQPQHF
>TRBV20-1|NA|TRBJ2-7
CSARDPGTAYEQYF
>TRBV2|once|TRBJ2-1
CASSEARRSYNEQFF
>TRBV6-7|few|TRBJ2-5
CASSLPPDRRQETQYF
>TRBV7-3|NA|TRBJ2-1
CASSLNSGPDIKQFF
>TRBV28|NA|TRBJ2-1
CASGELGSYKEQFF
>TRBV29-1|NA|TRBJ1-1
CSVEQPDRGLAEAFF
>TRBV28|NA|TRBJ2-2
CASSLVVGVTGELFF
>TRBV19|NA|TRBJ1-1
CASSISRNTEAFF
>TRBV2|NA|TRBJ2-1
CASSYSPEQFF
>TRBV2|NA|TRBJ2-7
CASRVLAGVADEQYF
>TRBV6-1|many|TRBJ2-1
CASIGQGYNEQFF
>TRBV15|few|TRBJ2-3
CATSTGTRGTDTQYF
>TRBV4-1|NA|TRBJ2-6
CASSHTQRAGANVLTF
>TRBV7-6|NA|TRBJ1-4
CASSPGPFFGEKLFF
>TRBV27|few|TRBJ2-7
CASSLDRPYEQYF
>TRBV28|many|TRBJ2-3
CASSLAGTQGDTQYF
>TRBV27|many|TRBJ1-2
CASSLIAGDFYGYTF
>TRBV4-2|few|TRBJ2-1
CASSQTPSGPTYNEQFF
>TRBV10-3|NA|TRBJ2-1
CAISESAGYEQFF
>TRBV20-1|NA|TRBJ2-7
CSAGRSGTRTTYEQYF
>TRBV28|many|TRBJ1-1
CASLTGVLNTEAFF
>TRBV6-2/TRBV6-3|many|TRBJ2-1
CASSYWTGYNEQFF
>TRBV20-1|many|TRBJ2-3
CSARTARGTDTQYF
>TRBV2|NA|TRBJ2-3
CASSELPTGGDTQYF
>TRBV3-1|NA|TRBJ2-1
CASSQDLLRGREQFF
>TRBV6-6|NA|TRBJ1-2
CASSYRYVTGTGDNGYTF
>TRBV19|NA|TRBJ1-1
CASQDRLNTEAFF
>TRBV7-2|many|TRBJ2-3
CASSPRGHGGDTQYF
>TRBV28|few|TRBJ1-2
CASSFDPGSYTF
>TRBV5-1|NA|TRBJ1-2
CASRAGVYGYTF
>TRBV20-1|few|TRBJ2-7
CSARPLAGSYEQYF
>TRBV7-2|many|TRBJ1-5
CASSLELTRPQHF
>TRBV27|many|TRBJ1-1
CASSFGRGTEAFF
>TRBV7-2|NA|TRBJ2-3
CASSRQTSGTDTQYF
>TRBV6-6|few|TRBJ2-7
CASSYSRQSYEQYF
>TRBV29-1|NA|TRBJ2-1
CSVRTGGDEQSF
>TRBV7-9|few|TRBJ2-1
CASSLLSSGPLSYNEQFF
>TRBV2|once|TRBJ2-2
CASSFQTANTGELFF
>TRBV7-9|NA|TRBJ2-2
CATLYVRRYPGELFF
>TRBV4-2|NA|TRBJ2-5
CASSQALLLAGGRETQYF
>TRBV4-1|many|TRBJ2-1
CASSQGRGEFF